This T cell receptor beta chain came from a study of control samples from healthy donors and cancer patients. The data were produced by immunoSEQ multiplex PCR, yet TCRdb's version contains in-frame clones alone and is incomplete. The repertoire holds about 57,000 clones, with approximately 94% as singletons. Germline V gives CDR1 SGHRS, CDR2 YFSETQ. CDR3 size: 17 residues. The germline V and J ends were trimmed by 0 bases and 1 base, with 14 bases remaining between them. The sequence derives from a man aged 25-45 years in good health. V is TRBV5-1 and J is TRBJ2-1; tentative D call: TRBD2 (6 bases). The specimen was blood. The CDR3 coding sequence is TGCGCCAGCAGCTTGGAGGGCCGGGGGAGGTCCTACAATGAGCAGTTCTTC. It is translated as CASSLEGRGRSYNEQFF.